This entry lists 30 T cell receptor beta chains sequenced from one sample in a study of radiotherapy plus CTLA-4 blockade in lung cancer. Measured with immunoSEQ multiplex PCR; TCRdb has only the in-frame clones, and not every one. This sample has about 59,000 clones, with roughly 76% found just once. The source was peripheral blood, collected from a patient treated with radiotherapy plus ipilimumab. These receptors were obtained from a human donor with non-small cell lung cancer whose response to radiotherapy plus ipilimumab could not be evaluated.

The chain uses TRBV5-1 and TRBJ2-1; D possibly corresponds to TRBD1 (6 bases). The germline V gene encodes CDR1 SGHRS and CDR2 YFSETQ. The CDR3 runs to 13 residues. Trimming shortened V by 7 bases and J by 8 bases, and 16 bases separated the two germline ends. CDR3 nucleotides: TGCGCCAGCTGCCTACAGGGTGAGGATGAGCAGTTCTTC. Translation gives CASCLQGEDEQFF.

In this sample, this clone turned up once. V gene TRBV19 combines with J gene TRBJ2-7; 7 bases fit TRBD1. Trimming removed 4 bases from V and 11 bases from J; junction bases left unmatched: 11. Germline values: CDR1 LNHDA, CDR2 SQIVND (reference sequence). The CDR3 totals 13 residues. CDR3 residues: CASSNTPTGEKYF. The CDR3 DNA is TGTGCCAGTAGTAACACTCCCACAGGGGAGAAGTACTTC. Variable domain in full (rest from reference TRBV19 and TRBJ2-7): DGGITQSPKYLFRKEGQNVTLSCEQNLNHDAMYWYRQDPGQGLRLIYYSQIVNDFQKGDIAEGYSVSREKKESFPLTVTSAQKNPTAFYLCASSNTPTGEKYFGPGTRLTVT.

This sequence joins TRBV18 and TRBJ2-3; 9 bases match TRBD2. Looked up from germline, CDR1 is KGHSH and CDR2 is LQKENI. Germline trimming cut 4 bases from V and 7 bases from J; bases unmatched to any gene: 9. This CDR3 region has 15 residues. CDR3 sequence reads: CASSLTGTSTNTQYF. The DNA for the CDR3 is TGTGCCAGCTCACTTACCGGGACTAGCACGAATACGCAGTATTTT.

The chain joins TRBV7-2 to TRBJ1-2, with D possibly TRBD1 on 5 matching bases. CDR1 SGHTA and CDR2 FQGNSA come from the germline V gene. Deletions cut 3 bases from V and 3 bases from J, with 8 bases between. This CDR3 comprises 13 residues. In nucleotides, the CDR3 is TGTGCCAGCAGCTTCGACAGCTACTATGGCTACACCTTC. Translated, it gives CASSFDSYYGYTF.

This clone is a singleton in its sample. CDR3 sequence reads: CASSDFSGDFNEKLFF. For the CDR3, the DNA is TGTGCCAGCAGTGATTTCTCCGGGGACTTTAATGAAAAACTGTTTTTT. V is TRBV6-1 and J is TRBJ1-4, with D perhaps matching TRBD1 (5 bases). The ends were cut back, 3 bases at V and 4 bases at J, with 15 bases in the middle. CDR1 MNHNS and CDR2 SASEGT come from the germline V gene. This CDR3 contains 16 residues.

The V gene is TRBV11-2, the J gene TRBJ2-5; TRBD2 might be the D (5 bases). The CDR3 covers 13 residues. The V and J ends lost 7 bases and 3 bases respectively, with 12 bases between them. Germline CDR1 reads SGHAT; CDR2 reads FQNNGV. The CDR3 sequence: CASTVAFKETQYF. As DNA, the CDR3 is TGTGCCAGCACGGTAGCGTTTAAAGAGACCCAGTACTTC.

This clone has just a few counts. CDR3 DNA: TGCAGCGTTTATGAGGGGGGGGGCGGTGAGCAGTTCTTC. Its protein product is CSVYEGGGGEQFF. V and J are TRBV29-1 and TRBJ2-1, with TRBD2 as a possible D gene (7 bases). Between the trimmed V and J ends, which lost 5 bases and 9 bases, there was a span of 17 bases. This CDR3 contains 13 residues. Germline V gene lookup returns CDR1 SQVTM and CDR2 ANQGSEA.

This chain uses TRBV7-8 with TRBJ1-1; a possible D gene is TRBD1 (5 bases). V shed 1 base and J shed 1 base, with 10 bases lying between them. Germline V gene lookup returns CDR1 SGHVS and CDR2 FQNEAQ. The CDR3 sequence is 15 residues long. CDR3 sequence (DNA): TGTGCCAGCAGCTTAGGGGCAGGGTCGAACACTGAAGCTTTCTTT. Encoded protein: CASSLGAGSNTEAFF.

The CDR3 loop is CATSDRPNTGELFF. CDR3 nucleotides: TGTGCCACTTCGGACAGGCCAAACACCGGGGAGCTGTTTTTT. V usage is TRBV19 and J usage is TRBJ2-2; 7 bases align to TRBD1. This CDR3 has 14 residues. J lost 2 bases, V lost 10 bases, and 7 bases had no gene match. Germline V CDR1 and CDR2: LNHDA, SQIVND (reference sequence).

The V call is TRBV18, the J call TRBJ2-7; D possibly corresponds to TRBD2 (5 bases). Trimming removed 4 bases at V and 5 bases at J, with 21 bases between. The germline V gene encodes CDR1 KGHSH and CDR2 LQKENI. The CDR3 is 16 residues long. The CDR3 region is CASSRNHRGPNDEQYF. CDR3 coding DNA: TGTGCCAGCTCACGAAACCACCGAGGGCCCAATGACGAGCAGTACTTC.

The V gene is TRBV7-6, the J gene TRBJ2-2; D perhaps matches TRBD2 (6 bases). The CDR3 runs 15 residues. Germline values: CDR1 SGHVS, CDR2 FNYEAQ. The ends were cut back, 4 bases at V and 3 bases at J, with 12 bases in the middle. CDR3 residues: CASSSRGGDTGELFF. The CDR3 nucleotides read TGTGCCAGCAGCTCGCGGGGCGGAGACACCGGGGAGCTGTTTTTT. Full variable domain (remainder filled in from reference TRBV7-6 and TRBJ2-2): GAGVSQSPRYKVTKRGQDVALRCDPISGHVSLYWYRQALGQGPEFLTYFNYEAQQDKSGLPNDRFSAERPEGSISTLTIQRTEQRDSAMYRCASSSRGGDTGELFFGEGSRLTVL.

This clone was counted a single time. This chain uses TRBV7-3 with TRBJ2-1; 8 positions match TRBD1. The V gene's germline CDR1 is SGHTA and CDR2 FQGTGA. The trim removed 3 bases at V and 6 bases at J, leaving 7 bases unmatched. This CDR3 comprises 15 residues. The DNA of the CDR3 is TGTGCCAGCAGCTTTACAGGGGGGAATGGCAATGAGCAGTTCTTC. Encoded protein: CASSFTGGNGNEQFF.

The genes are TRBV6-1 and TRBJ2-6; 8 nucleotides align to TRBD2. Germline loops: CDR1 MNHNS, CDR2 SASEGT. This CDR3 has 15 amino acids. The V segment lost 7 bases and the J segment 0 bases; nucleotides outside the gene matches: 2. The CDR3 sequence: CASTSGGSGANVLTF. The CDR3 coding sequence is TGTGCCAGCACCAGCGGGGGCTCTGGGGCCAACGTCCTGACTTTC.

The chain carries TRBV6-5 and TRBJ1-4; weak D call: TRBD1 (5 bases). This CDR3 has 13 amino acids. From germline, CDR1 is MNHEY and CDR2 SVGAGI. V was shortened by 5 bases and J by 4 bases, with 8 bases between the two germline ends. The CDR3 is CASSNRHNEKLFF. CDR3 bases: TGTGCCAGCAGTAACAGGCATAATGAAAAACTGTTTTTT.

This chain connects TRBV6-6 to TRBJ2-1, with D tentatively TRBD1 (6 bases). V was clipped by 6 bases and J by 10 bases, with 16 bases between them. The CDR3 length is 13 residues. CDR1 and CDR2 from the germline V gene are MNHNY and SVGAGI (reference sequence). The chain's CDR3 is CASRQGMGWEQFF. CDR3 sequence (DNA): TGTGCCAGCAGGCAGGGGATGGGTTGGGAGCAGTTCTTC.

This chain links TRBV7-2 with TRBJ2-7; TRBD1 aligns across 8 bases. The CDR3 is made up of 14 amino acids. Per the germline V gene, CDR1 is SGHTA and CDR2 is FQGNSA. Germline trimming cut 5 bases from V and 1 base from J; bases unmatched to any gene: 4. CDR3 DNA: TGTGCCAGCAGCACCCGGACAGGGTCCTACGAGCAGTACTTC. Protein: CASSTRTGSYEQYF. Variable domain in full (rest from reference TRBV7-2 and TRBJ2-7): GAGVSQSPSNKVTEKGKDVELRCDPISGHTALYWYRQSLGQGLEFLIYFQGNSAPDKSGLPSDRFSAERTGGSVSTLTIQRTQQEDSAVYLCASSTRTGSYEQYFGPGTRLTVT.

The CDR3 region has the DNA TGTGCCACACAGAAGACAGGGACTTTCTCTGGGGCCAACGTCCTGACTTTC. Protein: CATQKTGTFSGANVLTF. The rearrangement links TRBV19 to TRBJ2-6, with a tentative D call TRBD1 (7 bases). V lost 10 bases and J lost 0, with 19 bases in between. In germline, CDR1 is LNHDA, CDR2 SQIVND (reference sequence). This CDR3 is 17 amino acids long.

V and J are TRBV7-3 and TRBJ2-1; TRBD2 is a possible D gene (5 bases). V was shortened by 1 base and J by 4 bases, with 8 bases between the two germline ends. Germline-derived CDR1 and CDR2 are SGHTA and FQGTGA. CDR3 length: 14 amino acids. The CDR3 loop is CASSLIGGYNEQFF. CDR3 bases: TGTGCCAGCAGCTTAATCGGCGGGTACAATGAGCAGTTCTTC.

The gene calls are TRBV20-1 and TRBJ1-1; D gene ambiguous. The CDR3 has 10 residues. Trimming removed 4 bases from V and 8 bases from J, with 8 bases in between. The germline V gene encodes CDR1 DFQATT and CDR2 SNEGSKA (reference sequence). The CDR3 spells CSAKTREAFF. For the CDR3, the DNA is TGCAGTGCTAAAACCCGGGAAGCTTTCTTT.

This chain connects TRBV19 to TRBJ1-2, with unresolved D. This CDR3 is 12 amino acids long. V was trimmed by 8 bases and J by 5 bases, leaving 12 bases between them. The V gene's germline CDR1 is LNHDA and CDR2 SQIVND (reference sequence). Here the CDR3 reads CASQEVQYGYTF. For the CDR3, the DNA is TGTGCCAGTCAGGAGGTACAGTATGGCTACACCTTC.

This clone was observed a handful of times. The V call is TRBV23-1, the J call TRBJ1-5; D unclear. TRBV23-1 carries the ORF label, with uncertain function. This CDR3 comprises 13 residues. Trimming cost V 8 bases and J 6 bases, with 14 bases left between them. The CDR3 spells CASGPAAGQPQHF. Here the CDR3 DNA reads TGCGCCAGCGGCCCTGCGGCCGGTCAGCCCCAGCATTTT.

The chain links TRBV7-8 to TRBJ2-2; D unresolved. CDR1 and CDR2 from the germline V gene are SGHVS and FQNEAQ. The V gene lost 1 base and the J gene lost 6 bases, with 6 bases spanning the gap. CDR3 length equals 13 residues. The CDR3 here is CASSLGGAGELFF. CDR3 DNA sequence: TGTGCCAGCAGCTTAGGCGGCGCCGGGGAGCTGTTTTTT.

The chain carries TRBV5-1 and TRBJ2-7; D is unclear. The CDR3 extends over 14 amino acids. From germline, CDR1 is SGHRS and CDR2 YFSETQ. Trimming shortened V by 3 bases and J by 0 bases, and 10 bases separated the two germline ends. The CDR3 DNA follows: TGCGCCAGCAGCTCACAAGCGAGCTCCTACGAGCAGTACTTC. Translation: CASSSQASSYEQYF.

This chain connects TRBV2 to TRBJ1-4; possibly TRBD1 for D (6 bases). V was trimmed by 7 bases and J by 3 bases, leaving 12 bases between them. The CDR3 has 14 residues. Germline CDR1 is SNHLY and CDR2 is FYNNEI. The CDR3 loop is CASIRDISNEKLFF. In DNA, the CDR3 is TGTGCCAGCATTCGGGACATATCTAATGAAAAACTGTTTTTT.

J is TRBJ2-1 and V is TRBV5-1; 10 nucleotides line up with TRBD2. Germline CDR1 and CDR2: SGHRS and YFSETQ. Losses at the gene ends were 4 bases for V and 0 bases for J; bases not matched to a gene: 7. There are 17 residues in the CDR3. CDR3 bases: TGCGCCAGCAGCCTTCGGACTAGCGGAAACTCCTACAATGAGCAGTTCTTC. Translated, it gives CASSLRTSGNSYNEQFF.

V and J are TRBV7-2 and TRBJ1-1, with D uncertain. Between the trimmed V and J ends, which lost 1 base and 4 bases, there was a span of 4 bases. The CDR3 runs 12 residues. Per the germline V gene, CDR1 is SGHTA and CDR2 is FQGNSA. This CDR3 is CASSLGLTEAFF. The CDR3 region has the DNA TGTGCCAGCAGCTTAGGTCTCACTGAAGCTTTCTTT.

This sequence joins TRBV6-1 and TRBJ1-5, with D tentatively TRBD1 (5 bases). The V end was cut by 4 bases, the J end by 10 bases, with 14 bases between. This CDR3 is 13 amino acids long. The germline gives CDR1 MNHNS, CDR2 SASEGT. CDR3 sequence: CASSVMDIPPQHF. The CDR3 region has the DNA TGTGCCAGCAGTGTCATGGACATACCACCCCAGCATTTT.

DNA for the CDR3: TGCAGCGTTGGTGGCAGCTACGAGCAGTACTTC. It specifies CSVGGSYEQYF. V usage is TRBV29-1 and J usage is TRBJ2-7; unclear D gene. The length of the CDR3 is 11 residues. In germline, CDR1 is SQVTM, CDR2 ANQGSEA. Trimming left V 4 bases short and J 3 bases short, with 7 bases between.

V usage is TRBV19 and J usage is TRBJ2-7, with 9 bases matching TRBD1. In germline, CDR1 is LNHDA, CDR2 SQIVND (reference sequence). The CDR3 is made up of 14 amino acids. With V trimmed by 4 bases and J by 3 bases, 4 bases remained unmatched. The CDR3 DNA reads TGTGCCAGTAGTACGACGACAGGGGGCTACGAGCAGTACTTC. Its protein product is CASSTTTGGYEQYF.

This clone was seen only a few times. The chain recombines TRBV5-1 with TRBJ2-2; D might be TRBD1 (6 bases). The V end was cut by 4 bases, the J end by 2 bases, with 9 bases between. The V gene's germline CDR1 is SGHRS and CDR2 YFSETQ. This CDR3 region has 14 residues. CDR3 nucleotides: TGCGCCAGCAGCAGGGACACCAACACCGGGGAGCTGTTTTTT. Translated: CASSRDTNTGELFF.